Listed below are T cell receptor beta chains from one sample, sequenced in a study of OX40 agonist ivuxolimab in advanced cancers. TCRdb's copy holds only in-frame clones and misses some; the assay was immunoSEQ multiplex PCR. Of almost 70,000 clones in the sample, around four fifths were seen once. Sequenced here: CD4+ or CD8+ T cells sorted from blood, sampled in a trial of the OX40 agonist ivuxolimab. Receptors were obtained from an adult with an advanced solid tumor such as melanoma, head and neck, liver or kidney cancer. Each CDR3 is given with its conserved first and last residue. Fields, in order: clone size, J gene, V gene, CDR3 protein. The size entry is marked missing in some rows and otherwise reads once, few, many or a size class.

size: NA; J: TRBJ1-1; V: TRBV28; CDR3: CASSLNTLGAFF
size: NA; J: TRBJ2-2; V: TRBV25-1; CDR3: CASSDSRRGDSGELFF
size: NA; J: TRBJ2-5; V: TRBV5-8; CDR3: CASSLGQGALQETQYF
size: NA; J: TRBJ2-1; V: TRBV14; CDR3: CASSPVLRGGNEQFF
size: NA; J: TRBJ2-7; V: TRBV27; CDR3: CASSLLAGDEQYF
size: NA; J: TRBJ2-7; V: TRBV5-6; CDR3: CASSPWDRDGAYEQYF
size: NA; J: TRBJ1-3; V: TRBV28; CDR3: CASRAGQPTTGNTIYF
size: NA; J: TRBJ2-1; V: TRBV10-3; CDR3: CASPRGNFSSYNEQFF
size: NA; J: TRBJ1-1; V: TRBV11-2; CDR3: CASSARGGWATEAFF
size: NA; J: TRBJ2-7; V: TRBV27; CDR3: CASSPQGQGNTYEQYF
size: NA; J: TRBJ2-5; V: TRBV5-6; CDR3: CASSFPSPRTQYF
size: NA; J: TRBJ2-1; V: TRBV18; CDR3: CASSSLAGSYNEQFF
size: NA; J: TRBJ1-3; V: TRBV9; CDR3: CASSVAGTGTGNTIYF
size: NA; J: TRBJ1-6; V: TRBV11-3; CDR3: CASSANLGPFKGPSPLHF
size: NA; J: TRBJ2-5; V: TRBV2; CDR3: CASRPGLAGTQYF
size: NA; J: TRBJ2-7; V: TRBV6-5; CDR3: CASSSDIDYEQYF
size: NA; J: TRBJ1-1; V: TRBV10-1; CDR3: CASSGPPRGNTEAFF
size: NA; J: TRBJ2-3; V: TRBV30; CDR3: CAWSVRTFSTDTQYF
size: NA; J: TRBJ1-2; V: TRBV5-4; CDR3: CASSQGVEYGYTF
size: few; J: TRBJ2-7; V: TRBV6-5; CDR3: CASSYSSSAWYEQYF
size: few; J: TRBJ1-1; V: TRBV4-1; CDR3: CASRGPLVGTEAFF
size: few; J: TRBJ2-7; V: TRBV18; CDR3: CASSPGSGRQVYEQYF
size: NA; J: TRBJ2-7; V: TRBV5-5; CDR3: CASSLRSQGSYEQYF
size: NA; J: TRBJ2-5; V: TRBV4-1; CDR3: CASSLRLAGAQETQYF
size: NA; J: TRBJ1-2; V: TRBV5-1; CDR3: CASSTRTGGKNYGYTF
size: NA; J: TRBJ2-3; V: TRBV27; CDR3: CASSLIYTDTQYF
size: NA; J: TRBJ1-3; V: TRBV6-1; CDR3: CASSEGGAYGNTIYF
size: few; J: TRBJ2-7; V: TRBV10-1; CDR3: CASSEKYYEQYF
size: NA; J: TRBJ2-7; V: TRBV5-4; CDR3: CASSLPGTSGNYEQYF
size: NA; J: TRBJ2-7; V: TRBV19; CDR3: CASSFSTAAPEQYF
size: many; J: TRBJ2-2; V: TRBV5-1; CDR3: CASSLGRENTGELFF
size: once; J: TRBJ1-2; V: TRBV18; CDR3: CASSPLGGGEVYGYTF
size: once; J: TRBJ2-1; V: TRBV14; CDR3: CASSRLAGVSYNEQFF
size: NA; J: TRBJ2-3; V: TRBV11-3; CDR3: CASSPRTSGRTDTQYF
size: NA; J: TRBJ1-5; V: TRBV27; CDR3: CASRKGGSSQPQHF
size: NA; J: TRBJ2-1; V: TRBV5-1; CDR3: CASSFARSYNEQFF
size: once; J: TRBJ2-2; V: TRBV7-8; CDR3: CASSLRAGVNTGELFF
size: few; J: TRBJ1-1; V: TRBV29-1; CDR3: CSVQGSRTEAFF
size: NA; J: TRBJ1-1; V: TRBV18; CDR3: CASSPASMETEAFF
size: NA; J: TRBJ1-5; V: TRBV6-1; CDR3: CASSEVPGSNQPQHF
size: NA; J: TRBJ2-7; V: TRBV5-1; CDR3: CASSFGGGTGGFEQYF
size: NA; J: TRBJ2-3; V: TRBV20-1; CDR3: CSASLGTQYF
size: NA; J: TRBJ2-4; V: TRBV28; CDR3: CASSPRDLNIQYF
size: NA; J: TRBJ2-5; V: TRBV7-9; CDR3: CASSLQGAGETQYF
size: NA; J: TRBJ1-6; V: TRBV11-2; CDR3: CASSLVRGQGGPANSPLHF
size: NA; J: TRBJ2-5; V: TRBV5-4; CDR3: CASTPGTSGSQETQYF
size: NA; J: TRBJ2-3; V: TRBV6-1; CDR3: CASVENSDTQYF
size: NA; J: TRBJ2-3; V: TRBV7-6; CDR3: CASSPVLAGEADTQYF